Listed below are T cell receptor beta chains from one sample, sequenced in a study of beta chain features in type 1 diabetes. Produced via immunoSEQ multiplex PCR; TCRdb's table is partial and in-frame only. The repertoire holds under 400,000 clones, with about 12% as singletons. Sequenced: naive CD4+ T cells from blood. These receptors were taken from a woman in her late teens or twenties with type 1 diabetes. The CDR3 runs from the conserved cysteine through the conserved F or W. A D gene is named only where the DNA matches it firmly. The size of a clone is reported for some rows only, either as once, few or many, or as a class for expanded clones.

J	D	size	V	DNA	CDR3
TRBJ2-1	-	few	TRBV18	TGTGCCAGCTCACCACCGAGCGTAGCGAACCACAATGAGCAGTTCTTC	CASSPPSVANHNEQFF
TRBJ1-1	TRBD1	-	TRBV7-2	TGTGCCAGCAGCTTATTGGGACAGGGAGAAGCTTTCTTT	CASSLLGQGEAFF
TRBJ2-1	-	-	TRBV9	TGTGCCAGCAGCAGTACTCCCTCCTACAATGAGCAGTTCTTC	CASSSTPSYNEQFF
TRBJ2-7	-	few	TRBV9	TGTGCCAGCAGCGTAGAACCGCGTCCTCCCTACGAGCAGTACTTC	CASSVEPRPPYEQYF
TRBJ1-2	-	-	TRBV4-1	TGCGCCAGCAGCCAAGCGGAGGGGCTGGTCTATGGCTACACCTTC	CASSQAEGLVYGYTF
TRBJ2-1	TRBD2	-	TRBV5-4	TGTGCCAGCAGCTCACTAGCGGGAGCTTTCGACAATGAGCAGTTCTTC	CASSSLAGAFDNEQFF
TRBJ1-2	-	few	TRBV5-1	TGCGCCAGCAGCCCCCGGGACTACTATGGCTACACCTTC	CASSPRDYYGYTF
TRBJ2-5	TRBD2	few	TRBV5-1	TGCGCCAGCAGCTCAAGGACTAGCGGGGGGCAAGAGACCCAGTACTTC	CASSSRTSGGQETQYF
TRBJ2-5	-	few	TRBV28	TGTGCCAGTCCTCGCGTGAAGACCCAGTACTTC	CASPRVKTQYF
TRBJ2-7	-	few	TRBV10-3	TGTGCCACCGTGGACAGCTCCTACGAGCAGTACTTC	CATVDSSYEQYF
TRBJ2-5	TRBD1	few	TRBV29-1	TGCAGCGTTGAAGCCAGAGGGACAGCCGGCGGAAAAGAGACCCAGTACTTC	CSVEARGTAGGKETQYF
TRBJ2-5	TRBD2	few	TRBV5-1	TGCGCCAGCAGCCGACTAGCGGGAGTCCAAGAGACCCAGTACTTC	CASSRLAGVQETQYF
TRBJ1-1	-	-	TRBV30	TGTGCGGTGAGAGGGATGAACACTGAAGCTTTCTTT	CAVRGMNTEAFF
TRBJ2-2	-	few	TRBV19	TGTGCCAGTAGTAGCGCGGGATGGAACACCGGGGAGCTGTTTTTT	CASSSAGWNTGELFF
TRBJ1-6	-	-	TRBV7-2	TGTGCCAGCAGCCTCCAGCTGGGCAGGGTGGAATCACCCCTCCACTTT	CASSLQLGRVESPLHF
TRBJ1-2	-	-	TRBV5-4	TGTGCCAGCAGCCAAGATGCGGCAGGGTATGGCTACACCTTC	CASSQDAAGYGYTF
TRBJ2-5	TRBD2	few	TRBV19	TGTGCCAGTAGTGACAGCGGGGGGCTCCAAGAGACCCAGTACTTC	CASSDSGGLQETQYF
TRBJ2-7	-	-	TRBV19	TGTGCCAGTAGCGCGGCGGGGCCCTCCTACGAGCAGTACTTC	CASSAAGPSYEQYF
TRBJ2-7	-	few	TRBV28	TGTGCCAGCACTTCCAGGGACTACGAGCAGTACTTC	CASTSRDYEQYF
TRBJ2-1	-	-	TRBV5-1	TGCGCCAGCAGCTTCCTCGCGGGGAACGACAATGAGCAGTTCTTC	CASSFLAGNDNEQFF
TRBJ1-2	-	few	TRBV2	TGTGCCAGCAGTACCACAGGGTCGGATGGCTACACCTTC	CASSTTGSDGYTF
TRBJ2-1	TRBD1	-	TRBV7-7	TGTGCCAGCAGCTCTCCGGGACAGGGGATTAATGAGCAGTTCTTC	CASSSPGQGINEQFF
TRBJ1-3	-	-	TRBV29-1	TGCAGCGCCGGGGGACGAAACACCATATATTTT	CSAGGRNTIYF
TRBJ2-5	TRBD1	-	TRBV9	TGTGCCAGCAGCGGAGGGGGCACCCAGTACTTC	CASSGGGTQYF
TRBJ2-3	-	few	TRBV10-3	TGTGCCATCAGGGGGACACCGAGGGCAGATACGCAGTATTTT	CAIRGTPRADTQYF
TRBJ1-2	-	few	TRBV28	TGTGCCAGCTTCAGGGTAACGTGGGGCTACACCTTC	CASFRVTWGYTF
TRBJ1-1	TRBD1	few	TRBV5-4	TGTGCCAGCAGCTTGACAGGGGGGGAAGCTTTCTTT	CASSLTGGEAFF
TRBJ2-5	TRBD2	few	TRBV5-4	TGTGCCAGCAGCTTGGAGGTTAGCGGGGGCGCGAAGACCCAGTACTTC	CASSLEVSGGAKTQYF
TRBJ2-7	TRBD1	few	TRBV10-3	TGTGCCGCCGGGACAGGACTCTACGAGCAGTACTTC	CAAGTGLYEQYF
TRBJ1-1	-	few	TRBV5-1	TGCGCCAGCAGCAGGGGTGGCACTGAAGCTTTCTTT	CASSRGGTEAFF
TRBJ1-1	-	few	TRBV4-3	TGCGCCAGCAGCCCTGGGGCAGTCTCTGAAGCTTTCTTT	CASSPGAVSEAFF
TRBJ2-1	-	-	TRBV9	TGTGCCAGCAGCGTAGCTCAGGCAGCAGTCAATGAGCAGTTCTTC	CASSVAQAAVNEQFF
TRBJ2-1	-	few	TRBV9	TGTGCCAGCAGCGTGGAGACTAGGTCCTACAATGAGCAGTTCTTC	CASSVETRSYNEQFF
TRBJ2-1	-	few	TRBV30	TGTGCCTGGAGTGTAATGAGATCCGGGCAGTTCTTC	CAWSVMRSGQFF
TRBJ2-2	TRBD1	-	TRBV19	TGTGCCAGTAGTAGAGGGGGCGGTCGGGACACCGGGGAGCTGTTTTTT	CASSRGGGRDTGELFF
TRBJ1-6	-	few	TRBV27	TGTGCCAGCAGTTTTGACACCGCCAATTCACCCCTCCACTTT	CASSFDTANSPLHF
TRBJ2-1	-	-	TRBV5-1	TGCGCCAGCACCCGGAGGGGCGATGACAATGAGCAGTTCTTC	CASTRRGDDNEQFF
TRBJ1-2	TRBD1	few	TRBV6-6	TGTGCCAGCAGCCAGGACAGGGCCTATGGCTACACCTTC	CASSQDRAYGYTF
TRBJ2-1	TRBD1	few	TRBV18	TGTGCCAGCTCACCAGGGACAGGACAAAGCTCCTACAATGAGCAGTTCTTC	CASSPGTGQSSYNEQFF
TRBJ1-1	TRBD1	-	TRBV23-1	TGCGCCAGCAGTCAACCCGGACAGGGGGCGCTGAGGGTGAACACTGAAGCTTTCTTT	CASSQPGQGALRVNTEAFF
TRBJ2-3	-	-	TRBV30	TGTGCCTGGAGACGGGGGAGCGGTAGCACAGATACGCAGTATTTT	CAWRRGSGSTDTQYF
TRBJ2-5	-	-	TRBV30	TGTGCCTGGAGTGTATTGGCAGGGCGAGAGACCCAGTACTTC	CAWSVLAGRETQYF
TRBJ2-7	TRBD2	few	TRBV4-3	TGCGCCAGCAGCCAAGATCGGGGTAGGACTAGCGTTTTCTACGAGCAGTACTTC	CASSQDRGRTSVFYEQYF
TRBJ2-3	-	-	TRBV19	TGTGCCAGTAGTGAAGGCGGGGGCCTCGGGGGTACGCAGTATTTT	CASSEGGGLGGTQYF
TRBJ2-7	TRBD2	-	TRBV27	TGTGCCAGCAGTTCCTACACCGGGACTAGCGCTGAGCAGTACTTC	CASSSYTGTSAEQYF
TRBJ1-5	-	-	TRBV6-5	TGTGCCAGCAGTTACCTTAGTTACAATCAGCCCCAGCATTTT	CASSYLSYNQPQHF
TRBJ2-7	-	-	TRBV2	TGTGCCAGCAGCCGGGGACATCCCAACGAGCAGTACTTC	CASSRGHPNEQYF
TRBJ1-2	TRBD1	-	TRBV29-1	TGCAGCGTTACCATCCTACAGGGGGGGCTTAACTATGGCTACACCTTC	CSVTILQGGLNYGYTF
TRBJ2-1	TRBD2	few	TRBV11-3	TGTGCCAGCAGCTCGAGCGGGATGTCCTACAATGAGCAGTTCTTC	CASSSSGMSYNEQFF
TRBJ1-1	-	few	TRBV29-1	TGCAGCGTTGAAGAGGGGCAGTCACGGATGAACACTGAAGCTTTCTTT	CSVEEGQSRMNTEAFF
TRBJ1-1	-	-	TRBV6-1	TGTGCCAGCAGTGAAAAGCGCTTGAACACTGAAGCTTTCTTT	CASSEKRLNTEAFF
TRBJ2-7	TRBD1	few	TRBV6-5	TGTGCCAGCAGAAACAGGGGGCGCGGGTCCTACGAGCAGTACTTC	CASRNRGRGSYEQYF
TRBJ1-2	TRBD1	-	TRBV18	TGTGCCAGCTCACCCGAGACAGGGGCTAACTATGGCTACACCTTC	CASSPETGANYGYTF